Below are 20 T cell receptor beta chains sequenced from a single sample in a study of T cell responses to AZD1222 COVID-19 vaccine. Method: immunoSEQ multiplex PCR; TCRdb's copy keeps in-frame clones and lacks some. Among under 150,000 clones listed, over 90% were seen once. Source: peripheral blood, taken on day 0 of AZD1222 vaccination. The receptors were sampled from an adult in good health.

This clone was observed a single time. The chain recombines TRBV7-8 with TRBJ2-2, with 7 bases aligning to TRBD2. The CDR3 runs 17 residues. Germline CDR1 SGHVS, CDR2 FQNEAQ. The J segment lost 2 bases and the V segment lost 0 bases, leaving 6 bases of the junction unmatched. CDR3 DNA: TGTGCCAGCAGCTTAGCGTTTGCGGGAGCCAACACCGGGGAGCTGTTTTTT. This encodes CASSLAFAGANTGELFF. The full variable domain, its missing parts supplied by reference TRBV7-8 and TRBJ2-2, is GAGVSQSPRYKVAKRGQDVALRCDPISGHVSLFWYQQALGQGPEFLTYFQNEAQLDKSGLPSDRFFAERPEGSVSTLKIQRTQQEDSAVYLCASSLAFAGANTGELFFGEGSRLTVL.

V and J are TRBV27 and TRBJ1-2; D is unclear. Per the germline V gene, CDR1 is MNHEY and CDR2 is SMNVEV (reference sequence). This CDR3 spans 12 amino acids. V lost 4 bases, J lost 2 bases, and 5 bases lay in between. The CDR3 DNA is TGTGCCAGCAGTTCGGGAAACTATGGCTACACCTTC. Translated: CASSSGNYGYTF.

V and J are TRBV27 and TRBJ1-1, with D hard to call. Germline loops: CDR1 MNHEY, CDR2 SMNVEV (reference sequence). The CDR3 runs to 13 residues. The V end was cut by 2 bases, the J end by 10 bases, with 14 bases between. The CDR3 DNA reads TGTGCCAGCAGTTTAATCGGAATCGGTGGAGCTTTCTTT. Protein sequence: CASSLIGIGGAFF.

This clone occurred once. This chain's CDR3 is CASSQASGRGLAGDYNEQFF. The DNA for the CDR3 is TGCGCCAGCAGCCAAGCCTCGGGCCGGGGACTAGCGGGAGACTACAATGAGCAGTTCTTC. The chain is built from TRBV4-3 and TRBJ2-1, with TRBD2 matching over 14 bases. The CDR3 runs 20 residues. Germline CDR1 is LGHNA and CDR2 is YSLEER. J gave up 3 bases and V 1 base, and 11 bases lay outside the gene matches.

The DNA of the CDR3 is TGTGCCAGCAGCTTAAAGATTAACTATGGCTACACCTTC. Translating gives CASSLKINYGYTF. The V and J genes are TRBV7-8 and TRBJ1-2; D remains unclear. The CDR3 sequence is 13 residues long. Germline V gene data show CDR1 as SGHVS and CDR2 as FQNEAQ. Trimming pared 2 bases from V and 1 base from J, leaving 5 bases between. Complete variable domain (other parts from reference TRBV7-8 and TRBJ1-2): GAGVSQSPRYKVAKRGQDVALRCDPISGHVSLFWYQQALGQGPEFLTYFQNEAQLDKSGLPSDRFFAERPEGSVSTLKIQRTQQEDSAVYLCASSLKINYGYTFGSGTRLTVV.

This rearrangement joins TRBV19 to TRBJ2-7; 10 nucleotides line up with TRBD2. The junction had 5 bases not matched to a gene; V was cut back by 2 bases and J by 4 bases. Germline V gene data show CDR1 as LNHDA and CDR2 as SQIVND (reference sequence). The CDR3 covers 15 residues. The CDR3 loop is CASSISGLAAYEQYF. CDR3 nucleotides: TGTGCCAGTAGTATATCTGGACTAGCGGCATACGAGCAGTACTTC. The complete variable domain, with remaining parts taken from reference TRBV19 and TRBJ2-7, reads DGGITQSPKYLFRKEGQNVTLSCEQNLNHDAMYWYRQDPGQGLRLIYYSQIVNDFQKGDIAEGYSVSREKKESFPLTVTSAQKNPTAFYLCASSISGLAAYEQYFGPGTRLTVT.

The V gene is TRBV6-5, the J gene TRBJ1-1, with 7 bases fitting TRBD1. Germline trimming cut 8 bases from V and 7 bases from J; bases unmatched to any gene: 13. This CDR3 region has 14 residues. Per germline, CDR1 MNHEY and CDR2 SVGAGI. The CDR3: CASGRTGTVVEAFF. As DNA, the CDR3 is TGTGCCAGCGGGAGGACCGGGACAGTGGTTGAAGCTTTCTTT.

This clone appeared a single time. This rearrangement joins TRBV4-2 to TRBJ2-3; 10 bases map to TRBD2. The V gene's germline CDR1 is LGHNA and CDR2 YNFKEQ. Trimming at V came to 0 bases and at J to 2 bases, leaving 5 bases not matched to a gene. The CDR3 covers 17 residues. CDR3 residues: CASSQDPTSGATDTQYF. The CDR3 region has the DNA TGTGCCAGCAGCCAAGATCCAACTAGCGGGGCCACAGATACGCAGTATTTT.

V usage is TRBV10-3 and J usage is TRBJ2-2; D may be TRBD2 (6 bases). Germline V gene data show CDR1 as ENHRY and CDR2 as SYGVKD. This CDR3 spans 14 amino acids. V was shortened by 10 bases and J by 6 bases, with 18 bases between the two germline ends. In DNA form, the CDR3 reads TGTGCCACCCACCTAGCGTCAAGCTCCGGGGAGCTGTTTTTT. Amino acids: CATHLASSSGELFF.

The CDR3 loop is CASSNGAQIGEQYF. CDR3 bases: TGTGCCAGCAGCAACGGAGCTCAAATCGGAGAGCAGTACTTC. The chain employs TRBV7-9 and TRBJ2-7; no clear D gene. CDR1 SEHNR and CDR2 FQNEAQ come from the germline V gene (reference sequence). The CDR3 contains 14 residues. Trimming removed 5 bases from V and 7 bases from J, with 18 bases in between. The whole variable domain, filled in from reference TRBV7-9 and TRBJ2-7, reads DTGVSQNPRHKITKRGQNVTFRCDPISEHNRLYWYRQTLGQGPEFLTYFQNEAQLEKSRLLSDRFSAERPKGSFSTLEIQRTEQGDSAMYLCASSNGAQIGEQYFGPGTRLTVT.

The rearrangement links TRBV19 to TRBJ1-2; TRBD1 matches at 8 bases. Germline V gene data show CDR1 as LNHDA and CDR2 as SQIVND (reference sequence). V lost 7 bases to trimming and J lost 8 bases; unmatched junction nucleotides: 15. The CDR3 is made up of 15 amino acids. The CDR3 is CASTLLDRGLSGYTF. DNA for the CDR3: TGTGCCAGTACCCTTCTTGACAGGGGTTTGTCCGGCTACACCTTC.

This clone was detected only a few times. This sequence joins TRBV10-1 and TRBJ1-4, with 7 bases fitting TRBD1. The CDR3 length is 17 residues. J lost 0 bases, V lost 2 bases, and 6 bases had no gene match. The germline gives CDR1 WNHNN, CDR2 SYGVQD (reference sequence). This CDR3 is CASSEGQATTTNEKLFF. CDR3 nucleotide sequence: TGCGCCAGCAGTGAGGGACAGGCCACGACAACTAATGAAAAACTGTTTTTT.

The chain uses TRBV28 and TRBJ1-1; no definite D call. The length of the CDR3 is 11 residues. The germline V gene encodes CDR1 MDHEN and CDR2 SYDVKM. Trimming took off 6 bases at V and 1 base at J, with 3 bases between the two ends. CDR3 DNA sequence: TGTGCCAGCAGAACGAACACTGAAGCTTTCTTT. It translates to CASRTNTEAFF.

In nucleotides, the CDR3 is TGTGCCAGCAGCCAAAGTCTCGGACAGGGAAGAAACACCATATATTTT. This translates into CASSQSLGQGRNTIYF. The chain links TRBV4-2 to TRBJ1-3, with 8 nucleotides matching TRBD1. CDR1 and CDR2 from the germline V gene are LGHNA and YNFKEQ. The CDR3 consists of 16 residues. V was clipped by 2 bases and J by 5 bases; unmatched bases: 8.

J is TRBJ1-1 and V is TRBV19, with D unresolved. Germline V CDR1 and CDR2: LNHDA, SQIVND (reference sequence). The CDR3 extends over 13 amino acids. V lost 5 bases, J lost 0 bases, and 7 bases lay in between. CDR3 nucleotide sequence: TGTGCCAGTAGTTACGCCCTGAACACTGAAGCTTTCTTT. Amino acids: CASSYALNTEAFF.

This clone was counted once. This chain uses TRBV12-5 with TRBJ1-1; D ambiguous. The CDR3 runs to 13 residues. V gave up 3 bases and J gave up 0 bases, with 5 bases separating them. Germline-derived CDR1 and CDR2 are LGHNT and FRNRAP. CDR3: CASGFDVNTEAFF. The CDR3 DNA reads as TGTGCTAGTGGTTTTGACGTGAACACTGAAGCTTTCTTT.

The rearrangement links TRBV2 to TRBJ1-2; TRBD1 agrees at 7 bases. This CDR3 comprises 15 residues. The J segment lost 3 bases and the V segment lost 9 bases, leaving 13 bases of the junction unmatched. Germline V gene data show CDR1 as SNHLY and CDR2 as FYNNEI. CDR3 nucleotides: TGTGCCAGGGCGGATATCGCAACAGGGGACTATGGCTACACCTTC. Amino acids: CARADIATGDYGYTF.

This chain uses TRBV27 with TRBJ1-1; a possible D gene is TRBD1 (5 bases). Trimming removed 7 bases at V and 11 bases at J, with 20 bases between. Germline V gives CDR1 MNHEY, CDR2 SMNVEV (reference sequence). This CDR3 spans 13 amino acids. This CDR3 reads CASINGGGSLAFF. The CDR3 coding sequence is TGTGCCAGCATCAACGGGGGAGGCAGTCTGGCTTTCTTT.

The V and J genes are TRBV27 and TRBJ2-7; D possibly corresponds to TRBD1 (6 bases). V lost 3 bases, J lost 3 bases, and 18 bases lay in between. The germline gives CDR1 MNHEY, CDR2 SMNVEV (reference sequence). The CDR3 has 16 residues. CDR3 in DNA: TGTGCCAGCAGTTTCCTTTCGTCCACAGGGCTCTACGAGCAGTACTTC. Translated: CASSFLSSTGLYEQYF.

The chain uses TRBV3-1 (or the pseudogene TRBV3-2) and TRBJ1-2; 7 nucleotides match TRBD1. CDR3 length: 14 amino acids. Germline V gene sequence: CDR1 LGHDT, CDR2 YNNKEL (reference sequence). V lost 2 bases and J lost 4; bases outside the gene matches: 4. The CDR3 nucleotides read TGTGCCAGCAGCCAACGGGACAGAGTCTATGGCTACACCTTC. Residues: CASSQRDRVYGYTF.